The T cell receptor beta chain described here comes from a study of human T cells and chemical hapten exposure. Overall study results and limits: Controls formed significantly fewer large CDR3 similarity clusters than expanded TCRs did.

TCRdb analysed the RACE reads with MiXCR anew, one entry per CDR3 protein. The sample has around 160,000 distinct CDR3 sequences; 14% are singletons. Time point given: patch test 1, 2 weeks after DPC sensitization. Stated treatment: therapeutic diphenylcyclopropenone sensitization with weekly scalp DPC. The CDR3 has 16 residues. The ends were cut back, 0 bases at V and 8 bases at J, with 20 bases in the middle. From germline, CDR1 is SGDLS and CDR2 YYNGEE. This clonotype was counted only a few times. The antigen is not known. The gene calls are TRBV9 and TRBJ1-2, with D unresolved. The TCR comes from a woman aged 25 to 45 with alopecia areata. Some clones in this sample may be carry-over from other donors' samples. The sequencing here drew on whole blood, taken in connection with sensitization to the hapten diphenylcyclopropenone (DPC). CDR3 sequence (DNA): TGTGCCAGCAGCGTAGCCCTACCTGACGGCAAGGGAGGCTACACCTTC. Amino acid sequence: CASSVALPDGKGGYTF.